The 23 T cell receptor beta chains below all came from one sample that was sequenced in a study of blood T cells in healthy people across ages. Alongside a J-beta primer mix, a sample-barcoded 5' primer served in a second PCR lasting about 6 to 12 cycles. Via MiXCR, TCRdb re-called the 5' RACE reads, giving one row per CDR3 protein. The data contain 1.5 million to 2 million distinct CDR3 sequences, 40% to 55% of them singletons. The sample consisted of blood. These receptors came from a woman aged 40 to 50 in good health.

CDR3 nucleotide sequence: TGTGCCAGCAGTTACGGGACAGGGGGCGCGGCAGATACGCAGTATTTT. Translating it yields CASSYGTGGAADTQYF. The J gene is TRBJ2-3, the V gene TRBV6-5; 12 nucleotides align to TRBD1. Germline CDR1 is MNHEY and CDR2 is SVGAGI. There are 16 residues in the CDR3. Trimming removed 2 bases from V and 4 bases from J; junction bases left unmatched: 4.

The chain carries TRBV10-3 and TRBJ2-5; D gene ambiguous. Trimming shortened V by 3 bases and J by 5 bases, and 10 bases separated the two germline ends. The germline CDR1 and CDR2 sequences are ENHRY and SYGVKD. The CDR3 covers 13 residues. The DNA of the CDR3 is TGTGCCATCAGTGATTCTTTGGGGGAGACCCAGTACTTC. It yields the protein CAISDSLGETQYF.

The chain recombines TRBV28 with TRBJ2-5; tentative D call: TRBD2 (6 bases). The J call is in doubt because the DNA end fits TRBJ2-7 better. The CDR3 has 15 residues. Germline V CDR1 and CDR2: MDHEN, SYDVKM. The CDR3 DNA is TGTGCCAGCACCTACAGTGGCCTTAGGAGGGCCGAGCAGTACTTC. Amino acid sequence: CASTYSGLRRAEQYF.

The chain joins TRBV10-3 to TRBJ2-5; 9 nucleotides line up with TRBD1. The CDR3 is 18 amino acids. Germline V gene sequence: CDR1 ENHRY, CDR2 SYGVKD. Trimming at V came to 2 bases and at J to 1 base, leaving 11 bases not matched to a gene. The CDR3, as DNA: TGTGCCATCAGTGAGACGACGGGGACAGGGTTCTCCCAAGAGACCCAGTACTTC. Translation: CAISETTGTGFSQETQYF.

The V and J genes are TRBV20-1 and TRBJ2-3, with no clear D. The CDR3 loop spans 14 amino acids. CDR1 is DFQATT, CDR2 SNEGSKA, per germline (reference sequence). The V end lost 5 bases, the J end lost 4 bases, and 16 bases lay between the germline ends. CDR3: CSAGPPRVSDTQYF. The CDR3 DNA follows: TGCAGTGCTGGCCCTCCCCGGGTCTCAGATACGCAGTATTTT.

This rearrangement joins TRBV5-1 to TRBJ2-5, with 12 positions matching TRBD2. Per germline, CDR1 SGHRS and CDR2 YFSETQ. The CDR3 contains 19 residues. Germline trimming cut 7 bases from V and 0 bases from J; bases unmatched to any gene: 16. The chain's CDR3 is CASGSTSGGPRRYQETQYF. As DNA, the CDR3 is TGCGCCAGCGGTTCGACTAGCGGGGGACCCAGGCGGTACCAAGAGACCCAGTACTTC.

This chain joins TRBV28 and TRBJ2-1, with unresolved D. Trimming took off 2 bases at V and 2 bases at J, with 7 bases between the two ends. CDR3 length equals 14 residues. Germline CDR1 MDHEN, CDR2 SYDVKM. The CDR3 DNA follows: TGTGCCAGCAGTTTAGCCCAGGCCTACAATGAGCAGTTCTTC. It translates to CASSLAQAYNEQFF.

V is TRBV28 and J is TRBJ2-7; possibly TRBD1 for D (6 bases). The V end lost 6 bases, the J end lost 2 bases, and 14 bases lay between the germline ends. The CDR3 length is 14 residues. Germline assignment: CDR1 MDHEN and CDR2 SYDVKM. The CDR3 protein is CASRPRTVTYEQYF. The CDR3 coding sequence is TGTGCCAGCAGACCCCGGACAGTCACCTACGAGCAGTACTTC.

This clonotype turned up a few times. This chain uses TRBV28 with TRBJ2-4; tentatively, D is TRBD2 (6 bases). Trimming left V 2 bases short and J 0 bases short, with 11 bases between. The length of the CDR3 is 16 residues. CDR1 MDHEN and CDR2 SYDVKM come from the germline V gene. CDR3 nucleotides: TGTGCCAGCAGTTTACTTATGGGGGGAGCCAAAAACATTCAGTACTTC. It translates to CASSLLMGGAKNIQYF. The variable domain in full, with the rest retrieved from reference TRBV28 and TRBJ2-4, is DVKVTQSSRYLVKRTGEKVFLECVQDMDHENMFWYRQDPGLGLRLIYFSYDVKMKEKGDIPEGYSVSREKKERFSLILESASTNQTSMYLCASSLLMGGAKNIQYFGAGTRLSVL.

This clonotype has more than one count but fewer than ten. The V gene is TRBV29-1, the J gene TRBJ2-1; TRBD1 aligns across 9 bases. After removal of 4 bases from V and 6 bases from J, the junction contained 10 bases not matched to a gene. The CDR3 runs 15 residues. The V gene's germline CDR1 is SQVTM and CDR2 ANQGSEA. The CDR3 protein is CSVAWDREGGNEQFF. The CDR3 bases are TGCAGCGTTGCTTGGGACAGGGAAGGGGGCAATGAGCAGTTCTTC.

The V call is TRBV5-6, the J call TRBJ2-7; D is undetermined. The CDR3 loop spans 15 amino acids. V was clipped by 4 bases and J by 3 bases, with 17 bases between them. Germline CDR1 is SGHDT and CDR2 is YYEEEE. CDR3 loop: CASSVPAVGIYEQYF. The CDR3 DNA follows: TGTGCCAGCAGCGTGCCCGCGGTAGGGATCTACGAGCAGTACTTC.

The genes are TRBV7-2 and TRBJ2-5, with a possible D match to TRBD1 (6 bases). Germline V gene lookup returns CDR1 SGHTA and CDR2 FQGNSA. This CDR3 comprises 15 residues. V was clipped by 5 bases and J by 4 bases, with 17 bases between them. The CDR3 reads CASSVGRNRVETQYF. CDR3 sequence (DNA): TGTGCCAGCAGCGTAGGCCGGAACAGGGTAGAGACCCAGTACTTC.

This rearrangement joins TRBV27 to TRBJ2-3, with D possibly matching TRBD2 (5 bases). V lost 4 bases to trimming and J lost 2 bases, with 16 bases between them. CDR3 length equals 16 residues. CDR1 is MNHEY and CDR2 is SMNVEV in the germline V gene (reference sequence). CDR3 region: CASSSPRSGYTDTQYF. CDR3 in DNA: TGTGCCAGCAGTTCCCCCAGGAGCGGCTACACAGATACGCAGTATTTT.

This chain links TRBV27 with TRBJ2-1; a weak D match, TRBD1 (6 bases). Germline V gene lookup returns CDR1 MNHEY and CDR2 SMNVEV (reference sequence). Trimming stripped 6 bases from V and 10 bases from J, with 19 bases between. The CDR3 has 14 amino acids. CDR3 sequence reads: CASRQQGRSGEQFF. CDR3 bases: TGTGCCAGCAGGCAACAGGGTAGATCGGGAGAGCAGTTCTTC.

The chain couples TRBV3-1 to TRBJ2-3, with 7 bases lining up with TRBD2. This CDR3 is built from 17 residues. Germline CDR1 LGHDT, CDR2 YNNKEL (reference sequence). With V trimmed by 0 bases and J by 0 bases, 6 bases remained unmatched. In DNA, the CDR3 is TGTGCCAGCAGCCAAGAGGGGACTACCACTAGCACAGATACGCAGTATTTT. Encoded protein: CASSQEGTTTSTDTQYF.

This clonotype has just a few counts. The chain links TRBV5-6 to TRBJ2-4; perhaps TRBD1 as D (6 bases). The germline V gene encodes CDR1 SGHDT and CDR2 YYEEEE. The CDR3 totals 15 residues. V lost 4 bases to trimming and J lost 13 bases, with 24 bases between them. The CDR3 DNA sequence: TGTGCCAGCAGCCCGAGGACAGCCTACTTACGAGAGCAGTACTTC. This codes for CASSPRTAYLREQYF.

This clonotype showed up just a few times. Compared with germline, one end of the junction differs, possibly owing to a read error. This rearrangement joins TRBV5-1 to TRBJ1-1; 7 bases map to TRBD1. CDR1 and CDR2 (germline): SGHRS, YFSETQ. This CDR3 is 14 amino acids long. The CDR3 nucleotides are TGTGCCAGCAGCTTAGGGGGCGTTGGCACTGAAGCTTTCTTT. Amino acids: CASSLGGVGTEAFF.

In its sample, this clonotype was seen a few times. The CDR3 region is CASSSDSFQPVGQSPLHF. Here the CDR3 DNA reads TGCGCCAGCAGCTCCGACTCTTTCCAGCCTGTTGGACAGTCACCCCTCCACTTT. The V and J genes are TRBV5-1 and TRBJ1-6; tentative D call: TRBD1 (6 bases). In germline, CDR1 is SGHRS, CDR2 YFSETQ. V lost 3 bases to trimming and J lost 10 bases, with 26 bases between them. The CDR3 extends over 18 amino acids.

This clonotype was found a few times. V gene TRBV18 combines with J gene TRBJ2-3, with 7 bases aligning to TRBD2. After removal of 6 bases from V and 2 bases from J, the junction contained 8 bases not matched to a gene. This CDR3 is built from 15 residues. The germline CDR1 and CDR2 sequences are KGHSH and LQKENI. The CDR3 protein is CASSAYGGSTDTQYF. The CDR3 nucleotides are TGTGCCAGCTCTGCCTACGGGGGGTCCACAGATACGCAGTATTTT.

The chain uses TRBV6-2 or TRBV6-3 and TRBJ2-1; D perhaps matches TRBD2 (6 bases). Germline loops: CDR1 MNHEY, CDR2 SVGEGT. V was trimmed by 0 bases and J by 0 bases, leaving 9 bases between them. The CDR3 contains 16 residues. The CDR3 DNA sequence: TGTGCCAGCAGTTACTCCGGGACTCGCTCCTACAATGAGCAGTTCTTC. It translates to CASSYSGTRSYNEQFF.

The chain employs TRBV7-2 and TRBJ2-7, with D maybe TRBD2 (6 bases). The germline CDR1 and CDR2 sequences are SGHTA and FQGNSA. This CDR3 region has 15 residues. Trimming cost V 4 bases and J 1 base, with 14 bases left between them. The CDR3 nucleotides are TGTGCCAGCAGCTCACCCGGAGGGTTTTCCTACGAGCAGTACTTC. It yields the protein CASSSPGGFSYEQYF.

CDR3 protein: CASSLSGPSFLYEQYF. The CDR3, as DNA: TGTGCCAGCAGCTTAAGTGGTCCCTCTTTCCTCTACGAGCAGTACTTC. This chain links TRBV7-2 with TRBJ2-7; D call uncertain. CDR1 is SGHTA and CDR2 is FQGNSA in the germline V gene. The CDR3 loop spans 16 amino acids. Trimming took off 2 bases at V and 3 bases at J, with 17 bases between the two ends.

This clonotype came up once. The chain combines TRBV10-3 with TRBJ2-1, with 12 bases aligning to TRBD2. Losses at the gene ends were 7 bases for V and 0 bases for J; bases not matched to a gene: 4. Germline CDR1 is ENHRY and CDR2 is SYGVKD. The CDR3 length is 16 residues. The CDR3 reads CAINPSGGASYNEQFF. The CDR3 DNA is TGTGCCATCAATCCTAGCGGGGGGGCCTCCTACAATGAGCAGTTCTTC.